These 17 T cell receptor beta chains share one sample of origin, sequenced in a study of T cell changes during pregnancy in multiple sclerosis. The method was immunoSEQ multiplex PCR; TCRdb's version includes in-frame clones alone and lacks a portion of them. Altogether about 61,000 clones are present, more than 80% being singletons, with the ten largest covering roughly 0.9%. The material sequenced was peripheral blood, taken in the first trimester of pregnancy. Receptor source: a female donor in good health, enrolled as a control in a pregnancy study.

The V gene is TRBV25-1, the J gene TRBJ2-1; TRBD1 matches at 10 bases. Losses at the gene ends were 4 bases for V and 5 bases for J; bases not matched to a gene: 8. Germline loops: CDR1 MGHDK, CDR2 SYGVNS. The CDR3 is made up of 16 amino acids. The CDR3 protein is CASSAPGTGEDNEQFF. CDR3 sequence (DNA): TGTGCCAGCAGTGCTCCCGGGACAGGGGAAGACAATGAGCAGTTCTTC.

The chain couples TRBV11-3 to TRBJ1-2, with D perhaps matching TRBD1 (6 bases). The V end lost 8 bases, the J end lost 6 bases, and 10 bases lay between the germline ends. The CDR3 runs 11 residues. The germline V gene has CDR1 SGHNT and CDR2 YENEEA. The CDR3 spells CASEGGDGYTF. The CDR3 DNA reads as TGTGCCAGCGAGGGGGGGGATGGCTACACCTTC.

The CDR3 coding sequence is TGCAGCGTCCAGGGAGGCCGGTATGGCTACACCTTC. This codes for CSVQGGRYGYTF. The chain is built from TRBV29-1 and TRBJ1-2; maybe TRBD1 (5 bases). The CDR3 sequence is 12 residues long. Deletions cut 6 bases from V and 5 bases from J, with 13 bases between. Germline loops: CDR1 SQVTM, CDR2 ANQGSEA.

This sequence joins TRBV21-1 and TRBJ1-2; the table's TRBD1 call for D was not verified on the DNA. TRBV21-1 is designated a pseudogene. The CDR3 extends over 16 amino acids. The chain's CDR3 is CASSKVGSGPRDGYTF. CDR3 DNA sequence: TGTGCCAGCAGCAAAGTCGGGTCAGGGCCAAGGGATGGCTACACCTTC.

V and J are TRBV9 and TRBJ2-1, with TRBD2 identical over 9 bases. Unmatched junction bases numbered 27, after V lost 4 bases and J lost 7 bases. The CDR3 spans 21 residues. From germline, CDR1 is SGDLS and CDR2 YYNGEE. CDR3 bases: TGTGCCAGCAGCCAATTTGGTGAGAAGGGACTAGCTGGGGAACCTGGGAATGAGCAGTTCTTC. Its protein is CASSQFGEKGLAGEPGNEQFF. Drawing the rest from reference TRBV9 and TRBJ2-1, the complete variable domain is DSGVTQTPKHLITATGQRVTLRCSPRSGDLSVYWYQQSLDQGLQFLIQYYNGEERAKGNILERFSAQQFPDLHSELNLSSLELGDSALYFCASSQFGEKGLAGEPGNEQFFGPGTRLTVL.

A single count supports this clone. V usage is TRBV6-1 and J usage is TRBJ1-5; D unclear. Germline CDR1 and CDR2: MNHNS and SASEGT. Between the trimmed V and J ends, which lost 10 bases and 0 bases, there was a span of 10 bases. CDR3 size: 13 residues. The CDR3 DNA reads TGTGCCACCTCGCCGGTTAGCAATCAGCCCCAGCATTTT. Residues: CATSPVSNQPQHF.

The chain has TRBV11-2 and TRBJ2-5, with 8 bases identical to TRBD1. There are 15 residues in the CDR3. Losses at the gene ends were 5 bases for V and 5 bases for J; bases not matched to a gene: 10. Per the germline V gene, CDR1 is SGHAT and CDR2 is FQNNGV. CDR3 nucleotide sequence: TGTGCCAGCAGCCGGCAGGGGGCCTCGGGGGAGACCCAGTACTTC. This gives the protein CASSRQGASGETQYF.

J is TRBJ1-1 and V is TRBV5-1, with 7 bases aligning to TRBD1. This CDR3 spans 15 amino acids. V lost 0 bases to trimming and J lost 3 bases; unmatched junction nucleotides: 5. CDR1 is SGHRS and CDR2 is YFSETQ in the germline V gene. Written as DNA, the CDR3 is TGCGCCAGCAGCTTGGAAGGGGGCTCGGACACTGAAGCTTTCTTT. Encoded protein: CASSLEGGSDTEAFF.

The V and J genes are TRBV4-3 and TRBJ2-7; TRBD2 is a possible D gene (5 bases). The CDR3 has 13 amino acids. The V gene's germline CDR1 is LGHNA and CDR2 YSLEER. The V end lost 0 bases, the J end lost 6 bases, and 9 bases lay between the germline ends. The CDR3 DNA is TGCGCCAGCAGCCAAGATCGCGGGCCCGAGCAGTACTTC. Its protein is CASSQDRGPEQYF.

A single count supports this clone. The CDR3 is CAKTGAQSANEKLFF. The CDR3 DNA reads as TGTGCCAAGACAGGGGCCCAGTCGGCTAATGAAAAACTGTTTTTT. The genes are TRBV30 and TRBJ1-4; 8 bases agree with TRBD1. Trimming cost V 8 bases and J 3 bases; bases outside gene matches: 11. The CDR3 sequence is 15 residues long. From germline, CDR1 is GTSNPN and CDR2 SVGIG (reference sequence).

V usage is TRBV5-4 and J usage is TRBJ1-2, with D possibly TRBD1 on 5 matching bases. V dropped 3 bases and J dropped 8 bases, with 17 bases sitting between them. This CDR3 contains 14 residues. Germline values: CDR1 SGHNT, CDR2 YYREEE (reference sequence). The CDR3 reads CASSSGLVQGGYTF. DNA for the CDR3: TGTGCCAGCAGCTCCGGCCTCGTTCAGGGCGGCTACACCTTC.

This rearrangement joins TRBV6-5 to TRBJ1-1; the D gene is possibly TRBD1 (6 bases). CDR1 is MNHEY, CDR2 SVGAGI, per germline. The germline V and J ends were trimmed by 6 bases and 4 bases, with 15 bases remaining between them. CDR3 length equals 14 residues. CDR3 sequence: CASRRGGSSTEAFF. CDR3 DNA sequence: TGTGCCAGCAGAAGGGGGGGTAGTTCCACTGAAGCTTTCTTT.

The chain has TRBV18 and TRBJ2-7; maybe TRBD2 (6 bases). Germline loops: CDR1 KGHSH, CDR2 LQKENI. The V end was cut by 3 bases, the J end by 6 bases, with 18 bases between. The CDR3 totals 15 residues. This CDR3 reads CASSPMTRISREQYF. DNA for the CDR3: TGTGCCAGCTCACCGATGACTAGAATCTCTCGCGAGCAGTACTTC. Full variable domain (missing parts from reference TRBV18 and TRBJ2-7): NAGVMQNPRHLVRRRGQEARLRCSPMKGHSHVYWYRQLPEEGLKFMVYLQKENIIDESGMPKERFSAEFPKEGPSILRIQQVVRGDSAAYFCASSPMTRISREQYFGPGTRLTVT.

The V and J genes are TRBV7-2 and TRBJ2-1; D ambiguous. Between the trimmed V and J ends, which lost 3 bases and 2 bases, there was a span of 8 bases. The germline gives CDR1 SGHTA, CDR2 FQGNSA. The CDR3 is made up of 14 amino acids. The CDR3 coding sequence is TGTGCCAGCAGCTTGTACAGAACCTACAATGAGCAGTTCTTC. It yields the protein CASSLYRTYNEQFF.

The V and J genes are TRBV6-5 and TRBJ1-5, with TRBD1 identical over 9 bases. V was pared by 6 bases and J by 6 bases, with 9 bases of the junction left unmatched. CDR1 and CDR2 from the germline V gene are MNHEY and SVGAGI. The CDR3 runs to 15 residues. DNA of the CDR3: TGTGCCAGCAGCCCACAGGGGGCGCCGGGTCAGCCCCAGCATTTT. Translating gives CASSPQGAPGQPQHF.

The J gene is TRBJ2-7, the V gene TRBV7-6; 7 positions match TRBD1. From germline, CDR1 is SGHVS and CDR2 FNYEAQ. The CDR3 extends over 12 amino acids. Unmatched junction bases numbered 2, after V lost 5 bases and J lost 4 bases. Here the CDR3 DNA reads TGTGCCAGCAGCACGACAGGGTACGAGCAGTACTTC. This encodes CASSTTGYEQYF.

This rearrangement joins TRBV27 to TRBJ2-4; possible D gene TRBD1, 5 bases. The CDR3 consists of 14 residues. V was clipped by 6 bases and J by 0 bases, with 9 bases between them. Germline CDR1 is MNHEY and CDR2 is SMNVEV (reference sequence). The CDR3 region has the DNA TGTGCCAGCAGAGGGGTCTTAGCCAAAAACATTCAGTACTTC. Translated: CASRGVLAKNIQYF.